The entry below describes one TCR beta chain. Its antigen is undetermined. This entry comes from a study of response to subunit inactivated influenza vaccine. The CDR3 is 15 residues long. The trim removed 4 bases at V and 4 bases at J, leaving 7 bases unmatched. Germline CDR1 SGHRS, CDR2 YFSETQ. Findings and limits, study-wide: With each seasonal influenza vaccination, the authors suggested, few new T cells are recruited.

MiXCR, applied by TCRdb to the RT-PCR reads, yields one record per CDR3 protein. This table has roughly 630,000 distinct CDR3 sequences, 13% to 15% appearing once. The source material was PBMCs from blood, sampled 14 to 15 days before vaccination. The chain employs TRBV5-1 and TRBJ1-4, with 7 bases lining up with TRBD1. The sequence derives from a man aged 45 to 65 who received an inactivated influenza vaccine. In nucleotides, the CDR3 is TGCGCCAGCAGCATTGGACAGGCCGTTAATGAAAAACTGTTTTTT. Protein sequence: CASSIGQAVNEKLFF.